The source of this TCR beta chain is a study of OX40 agonist ivuxolimab in advanced cancers. The wider study: The mean age was approximately 60 years, ranging from about 20 to 85, with 80% to 85% of participants male.

Whole-study results and caveats: Normalized T-cell clonal expansion was also low in some nonresponders.

Details on this clone: Its antigen is unidentified.

Libraries were prepared by immunoSEQ multiplex PCR; TCRdb keeps only in-frame clonotypes and omits some of them. The sample carries about 36,000 clones, 88% recorded once. The CDR3 length is 14 residues. Germline values: CDR1 SEHNR, CDR2 FQNEAQ (reference sequence). The ends were cut back, 3 bases at V and 2 bases at J, with 11 bases in the middle. The sample here was CD4+ or CD8+ T cells sorted from blood, taken in a trial of the OX40 agonist ivuxolimab. The chain uses TRBV7-9 and TRBJ2-7; no reliable D call. The receptor comes from an adult with an advanced solid tumor such as melanoma, head and neck, liver or kidney cancer. The CDR3 DNA reads as TGTGCCAGCAGCTTCGACGTCTCGACCTACGAGCAGTACTTC. Translated, it gives CASSFDVSTYEQYF.